One T cell receptor beta chain is described in this entry. The antigen is undetermined. This entry is derived from a study of shared clonotypes between healthy human individuals. Splitting the CD4+ cells yielded a CD45RA+ naive subset and a CD45RA-negative memory subset. Study-level points and caveats: Memory subsets generally showed smaller estimated richness than naive subsets did. Approximately 4.6% of naive CD4 clonotypes were common to a few donors.

Profiled with immunoSEQ multiplex PCR; TCRdb holds only in-frame clones, not every one. The table records 2,500,000 or so clones, 85% to 95% of them present only once. Germline V lookup: CDR1 MDHEN, CDR2 SYDVKM. This CDR3 comprises 15 residues. Unmatched junction bases numbered 7, after V lost 3 bases and J lost 3 bases. Sample: naive CD4+ T cells from PBMCs. Subset in this sample: CD45RA+ positively selected. The chain is built from TRBV28 and TRBJ2-7; 8 bases agree with TRBD1. The sequence derives from a man between 18 and 35 years old in good health. Some clones in this sample may be carry-over from other donors' samples. The CDR3 here is CASSFFRDRSYEQYF. Written as DNA, the CDR3 is TGTGCCAGCAGTTTTTTCCGGGACAGGAGCTACGAGCAGTACTTC.